This TCR beta chain was captured by sequencing in a study of human T cells and chemical hapten exposure. Study overall: TCR yield per sample varied, mainly due to pooled library volumes.

The CDR3 extends over 16 amino acids. Germline CDR1 is DFQATT and CDR2 is SNEGSKA (reference sequence). V trimming: 7 bases; J trimming: 4 bases; junction bases outside the gene matches: 13. This clonotype was counted many times. Each CDR3 protein is one row after TCRdb ran MiXCR on the RACE reads. The profile shows some 81,000 distinct CDR3 sequences, approximately 8% of them singletons. Noted time point: patch test 1, 2 weeks after DPC sensitization. Treatment reported: therapeutic diphenylcyclopropenone sensitization with weekly scalp DPC. This receptor was taken from a woman younger than 45 with alopecia areata. Some clones in this sample may be carry-over from other donors' samples. V is TRBV20-1 and J is TRBJ1-5, with TRBD1 identical over 10 bases. The sequences come from whole blood, collected in connection with sensitization to the hapten diphenylcyclopropenone (DPC). The CDR3 DNA reads as TGCAGTGTCTCACCCCCGGACAGGGGGGCTAATCAGCCCCAGCATTTT. It translates to CSVSPPDRGANQPQHF.